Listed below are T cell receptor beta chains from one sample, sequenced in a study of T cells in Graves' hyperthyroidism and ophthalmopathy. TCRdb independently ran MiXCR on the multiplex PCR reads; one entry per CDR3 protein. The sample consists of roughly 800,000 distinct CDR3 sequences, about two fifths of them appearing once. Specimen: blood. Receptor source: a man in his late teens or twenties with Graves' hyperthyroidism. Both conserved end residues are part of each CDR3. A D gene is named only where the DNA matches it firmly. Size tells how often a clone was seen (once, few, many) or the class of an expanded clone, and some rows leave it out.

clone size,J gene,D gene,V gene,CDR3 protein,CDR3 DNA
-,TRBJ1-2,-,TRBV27,CASSPTGAGYTF,TGTGCCAGCAGTCCCACGGGGGCCGGCTACACCTTC
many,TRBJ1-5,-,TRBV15,CATSSRVGEQPQHF,TGTGCCACCAGCAGCAGGGTGGGAGAACAGCCCCAGCATTTT
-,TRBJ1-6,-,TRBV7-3,CASSQPDAGSPLHF,TGCGCCAGCAGCCAGCCGGACGCCGGGTCACCCCTCCACTTT
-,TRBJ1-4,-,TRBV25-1,CASSEFGNEKLFF,TGTGCCAGCAGTGAATTTGGGAATGAAAAACTGTTTTTT
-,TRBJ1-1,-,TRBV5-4,CASSLGYGEAFF,TGTGCCAGCAGCTTGGGCTACGGTGAAGCTTTCTTT
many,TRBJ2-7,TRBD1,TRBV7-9,CASSWDRSYEQYF,TGTGCCAGCAGCTGGGACAGGTCGTACGAGCAGTACTTC
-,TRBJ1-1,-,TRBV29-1,CTIGGPNTEAFF,TGCACCATTGGGGGACCGAACACTGAAGCTTTCTTT
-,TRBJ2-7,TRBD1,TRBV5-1,CASSLFRDRGTYEQYF,TGCGCCAGCAGCTTATTTCGGGACAGGGGGACCTACGAGCAGTACTTC
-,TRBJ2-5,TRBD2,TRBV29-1,CSVEGLAGIQETQYF,TGCAGCGTTGAAGGTCTAGCGGGGATCCAAGAGACCCAGTACTTC
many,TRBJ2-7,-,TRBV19,CASSPAGSYEQYF,TGTGCCAGCAGCCCCGCAGGGTCCTACGAGCAGTACTTC
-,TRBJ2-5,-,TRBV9,CASSVDVGEETQYF,TGTGCCAGCAGCGTAGATGTAGGAGAAGAGACCCAGTACTTC
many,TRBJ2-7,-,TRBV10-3,CAISEDWPYEQYF,TGTGCCATCAGTGAAGATTGGCCCTACGAGCAGTACTTC
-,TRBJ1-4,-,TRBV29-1,CSVGREGPNEKLFF,TGCAGCGTTGGACGGGAGGGACCTAATGAAAAACTGTTTTTT
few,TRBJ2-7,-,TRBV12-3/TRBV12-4,CASTPDGHSGEQYF,TGTGCCAGCACTCCGGACGGCCATTCGGGCGAGCAGTACTTC
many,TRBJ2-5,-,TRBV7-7,CASPLPRQETQYF,TGTGCTAGCCCGCTCCCGCGCCAAGAGACCCAGTACTTC
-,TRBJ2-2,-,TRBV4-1,CASSQEMWAGELFF,TGCGCCAGCAGCCAAGAAATGTGGGCCGGGGAGCTGTTTTTT
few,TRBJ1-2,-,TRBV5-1,CASSWGATGYTF,TGCGCCAGCAGCTGGGGAGCCACTGGCTACACCTTC
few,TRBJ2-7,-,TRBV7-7,CASSLGESRWDYEQYF,TGTGCTAGCAGCTTGGGTGAGAGCAGGTGGGACTACGAGCAGTACTTC
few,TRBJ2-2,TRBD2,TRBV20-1,CSAQPVAGDGTGELFF,TGCAGTGCTCAGCCGGTAGCGGGAGATGGAACCGGGGAGCTGTTTTTT
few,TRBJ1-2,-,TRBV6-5,CASSLNSYGYTF,TGTGCCAGCAGTCTTAACAGCTATGGCTACACCTTC
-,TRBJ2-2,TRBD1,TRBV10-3,CASSFLWTGSGGELFF,TGTGCCAGCAGCTTCCTCTGGACAGGGTCAGGCGGGGAGCTGTTTTTT
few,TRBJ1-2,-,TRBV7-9,CASRFGGNYGYTF,TGTGCCAGCAGGTTCGGGGGAAACTATGGCTACACCTTC
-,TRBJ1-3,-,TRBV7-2,CASSLWINSGNTIYF,TGTGCCAGCAGCTTATGGATTAACTCTGGAAACACCATATATTTT
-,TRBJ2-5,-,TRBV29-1,CSERTGGETQYF,TGCAGCGAAAGGACGGGTGGGGAGACCCAGTACTTC
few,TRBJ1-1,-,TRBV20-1,CSARDWGGVTEAFF,TGCAGTGCTAGAGATTGGGGGGGGGTCACTGAAGCTTTCTTT
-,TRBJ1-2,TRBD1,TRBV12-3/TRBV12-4,CASSWTGGNGYTF,TGTGCCAGCAGTTGGACAGGGGGCAATGGCTACACCTTC
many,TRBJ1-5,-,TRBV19,CASSAFDGSNQPQHF,TGTGCCAGTAGTGCCTTCGACGGTAGCAATCAGCCCCAGCATTTT
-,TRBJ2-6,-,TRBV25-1,CAPTGASGGANVLAF,TGTGCCCCAACCGGGGCGTCGGGTGGGGCCAACGTCCTGGCTTTC
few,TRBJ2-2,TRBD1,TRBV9,CASSRQGTAPGGELFF,TGTGCCAGTAGCAGACAGGGGACCGCCCCCGGCGGGGAGCTGTTTTTT
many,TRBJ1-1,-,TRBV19,CASSIGLVMNTEAFF,TGTGCCAGTAGTATAGGTCTGGTAATGAACACTGAAGCTTTCTTT
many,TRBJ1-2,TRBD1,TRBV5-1,CASSSEGQGYYGYTF,TGCGCCAGCAGCTCGGAGGGACAGGGGTACTATGGCTACACCTTC
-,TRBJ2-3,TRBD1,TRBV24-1,CATSDATGDGYTDTQYF,TGTGCCACCAGTGACGCGACAGGGGACGGATACACAGATACGCAGTATTTT
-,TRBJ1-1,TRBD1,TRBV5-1,CASSSWTGANTEAFF,TGTGCCAGCAGTTCTTGGACAGGGGCGAACACTGAAGCTTTCTTT
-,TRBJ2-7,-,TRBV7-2,CASSLDRKAGLSYEQYF,TGTGCCAGCAGCTTAGATCGAAAAGCGGGCCTCTCCTACGAGCAGTACTTC
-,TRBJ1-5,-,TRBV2,CASRAGATSNQPQHF,TGTGCCAGCAGGGCCGGGGCTACTAGCAATCAGCCCCAGCATTTT
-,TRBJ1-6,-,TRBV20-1,CSARRGGVSSYNSPLHF,TGCAGTGCCCGACGGGGAGGGGTGAGCTCCTATAATTCACCCCTCCACTTT
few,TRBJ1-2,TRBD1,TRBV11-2,CASSLGTGGSSRGYTF,TGTGCCAGCAGCCTCGGGACAGGGGGCAGTTCCCGCGGCTACACCTTC
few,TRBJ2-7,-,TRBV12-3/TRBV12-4,CASSLGTPNEQYF,TGTGCCAGCAGTTTAGGGACCCCCAACGAGCAGTACTTC
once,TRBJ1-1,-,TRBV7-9,CALVNTEAFF,TGTGCCTTAGTGAACACTGAAGCTTTCTTT
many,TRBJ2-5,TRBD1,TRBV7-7,CASSPGDTGGGETQYF,TGTGCTAGCAGCCCCGGGGACACAGGGGGCGGCGAGACCCAGTACTTC
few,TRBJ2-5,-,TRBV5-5,CASSIGGQTIQETQYF,TGTGCCAGCAGCATTGGTGGACAGACAATACAAGAGACCCAGTACTTC
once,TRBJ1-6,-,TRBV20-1,CSASGLGYNSPLHF,TGCAGTGCTAGTGGGTTAGGGTATAATTCACCCCTCCACTTT